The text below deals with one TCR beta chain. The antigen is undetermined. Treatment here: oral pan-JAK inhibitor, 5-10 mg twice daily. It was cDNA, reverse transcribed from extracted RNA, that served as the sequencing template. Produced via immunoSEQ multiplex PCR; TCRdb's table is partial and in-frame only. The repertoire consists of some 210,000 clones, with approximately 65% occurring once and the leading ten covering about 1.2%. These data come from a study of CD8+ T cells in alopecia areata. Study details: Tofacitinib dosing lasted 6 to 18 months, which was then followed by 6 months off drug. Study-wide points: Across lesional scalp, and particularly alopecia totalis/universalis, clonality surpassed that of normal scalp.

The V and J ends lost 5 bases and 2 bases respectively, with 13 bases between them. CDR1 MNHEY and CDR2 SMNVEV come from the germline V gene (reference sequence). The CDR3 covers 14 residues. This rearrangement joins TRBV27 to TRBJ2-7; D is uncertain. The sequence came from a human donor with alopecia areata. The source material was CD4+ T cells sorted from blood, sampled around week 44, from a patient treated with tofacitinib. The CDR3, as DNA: TGTGCCAGCAGTCCCTACCTGGGCCCCTACGAGCAGTACTTC. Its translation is CASSPYLGPYEQYF.